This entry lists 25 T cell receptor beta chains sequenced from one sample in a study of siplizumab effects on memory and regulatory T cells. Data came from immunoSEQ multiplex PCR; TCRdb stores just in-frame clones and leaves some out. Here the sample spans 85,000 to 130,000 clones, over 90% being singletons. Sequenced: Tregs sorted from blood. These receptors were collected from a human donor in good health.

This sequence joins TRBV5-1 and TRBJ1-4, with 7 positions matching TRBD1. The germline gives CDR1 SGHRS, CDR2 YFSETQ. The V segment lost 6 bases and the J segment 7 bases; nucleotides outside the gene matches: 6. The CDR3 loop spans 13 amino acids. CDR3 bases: TGCGCCAGCAACCCAGGGGGAGGTGAAAAACTGTTTTTT. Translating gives CASNPGGGEKLFF.

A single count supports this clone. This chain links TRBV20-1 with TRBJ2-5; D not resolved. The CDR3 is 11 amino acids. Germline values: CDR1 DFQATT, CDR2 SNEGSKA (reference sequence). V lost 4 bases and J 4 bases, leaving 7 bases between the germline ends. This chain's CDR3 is CSAIGPETQYF. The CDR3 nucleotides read TGCAGTGCTATTGGGCCAGAGACCCAGTACTTC.

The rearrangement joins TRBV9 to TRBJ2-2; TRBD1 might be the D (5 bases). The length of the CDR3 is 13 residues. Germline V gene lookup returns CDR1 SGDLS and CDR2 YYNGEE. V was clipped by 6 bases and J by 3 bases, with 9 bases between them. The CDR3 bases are TGTGCCAGCAAGGGGCGCGACACCGGGGAGCTGTTTTTT. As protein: CASKGRDTGELFF.

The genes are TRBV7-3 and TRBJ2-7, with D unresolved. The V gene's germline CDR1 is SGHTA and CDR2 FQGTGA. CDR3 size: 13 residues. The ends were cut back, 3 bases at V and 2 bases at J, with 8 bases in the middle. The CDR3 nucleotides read TGTGCCAGCAGCTTGGGCTATCCCTACGAGCAGTACTTC. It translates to CASSLGYPYEQYF. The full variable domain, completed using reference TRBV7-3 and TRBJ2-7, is GAGVSQTPSNKVTEKGKYVELRCDPISGHTALYWYRQSLGQGPEFLIYFQGTGAADDSGLPNDRFFAVRPEGSVSTLKIQRTERGDSAVYLCASSLGYPYEQYFGPGTRLTVT.

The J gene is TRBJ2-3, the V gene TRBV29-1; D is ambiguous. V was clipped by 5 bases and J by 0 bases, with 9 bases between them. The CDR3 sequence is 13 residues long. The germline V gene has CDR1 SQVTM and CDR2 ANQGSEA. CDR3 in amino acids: CSVMMLSTDTQYF. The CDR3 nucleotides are TGCAGCGTTATGATGCTTAGCACAGATACGCAGTATTTT.

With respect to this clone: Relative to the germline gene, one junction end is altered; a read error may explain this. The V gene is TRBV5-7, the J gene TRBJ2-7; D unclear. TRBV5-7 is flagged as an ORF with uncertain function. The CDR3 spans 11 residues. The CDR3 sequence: CASSRSSEQYF. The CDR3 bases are TGTGCCAGCAGCCGGTCCTCCGAGCAGTACTTC.

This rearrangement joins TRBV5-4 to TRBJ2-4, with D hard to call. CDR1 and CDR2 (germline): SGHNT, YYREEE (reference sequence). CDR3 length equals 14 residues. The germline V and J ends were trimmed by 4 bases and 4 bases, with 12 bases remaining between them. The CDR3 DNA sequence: TGTGCCAGCAGCCCGGAGAGACTTAAAAACATTCAGTACTTC. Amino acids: CASSPERLKNIQYF.

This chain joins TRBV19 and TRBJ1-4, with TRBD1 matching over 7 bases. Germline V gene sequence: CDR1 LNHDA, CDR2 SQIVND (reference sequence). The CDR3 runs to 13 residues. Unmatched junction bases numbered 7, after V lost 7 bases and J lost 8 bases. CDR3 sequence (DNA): TGTGCCAGTATGGGACAGCGGGGCGAAAAACTGTTTTTT. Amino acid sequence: CASMGQRGEKLFF.

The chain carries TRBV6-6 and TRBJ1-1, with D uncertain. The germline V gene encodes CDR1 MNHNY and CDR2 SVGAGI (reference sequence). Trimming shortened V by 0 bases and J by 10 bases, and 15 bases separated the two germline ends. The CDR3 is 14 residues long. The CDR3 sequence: CASSYSATSKGAFF. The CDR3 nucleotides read TGTGCCAGCAGTTACTCGGCGACGTCTAAAGGAGCTTTCTTT.

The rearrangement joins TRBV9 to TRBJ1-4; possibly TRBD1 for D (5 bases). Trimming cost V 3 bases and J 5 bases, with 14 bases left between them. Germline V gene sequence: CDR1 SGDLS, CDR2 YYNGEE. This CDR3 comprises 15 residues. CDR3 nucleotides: TGTGCCAGCAGCGGGGGTGGGACGGAAAATGAAAAACTGTTTTTT. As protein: CASSGGGTENEKLFF. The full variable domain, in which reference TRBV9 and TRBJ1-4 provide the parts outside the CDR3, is DSGVTQTPKHLITATGQRVTLRCSPRSGDLSVYWYQQSLDQGLQFLIQYYNGEERAKGNILERFSAQQFPDLHSELNLSSLELGDSALYFCASSGGGTENEKLFFGSGTQLSVL.

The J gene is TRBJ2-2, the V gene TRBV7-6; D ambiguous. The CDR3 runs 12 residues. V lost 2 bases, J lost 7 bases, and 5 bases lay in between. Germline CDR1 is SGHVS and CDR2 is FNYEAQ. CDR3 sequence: CASSLNYGELFF. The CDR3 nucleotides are TGTGCCAGCAGCTTAAATTACGGGGAGCTGTTTTTT.

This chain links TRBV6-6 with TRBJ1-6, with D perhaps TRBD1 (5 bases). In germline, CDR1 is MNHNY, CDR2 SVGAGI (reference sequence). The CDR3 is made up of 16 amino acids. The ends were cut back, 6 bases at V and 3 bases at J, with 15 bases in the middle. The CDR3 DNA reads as TGTGCCAGCAGCGAAAGCCAGGGCTTCTATAATTCACCCCTCCACTTT. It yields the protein CASSESQGFYNSPLHF.

For the CDR3, the DNA is TGTGCCAGCAGCTGGGGATTTGGGGTTACTGAAGCTTTCTTT. It codes for CASSWGFGVTEAFF. V gene TRBV11-3 combines with J gene TRBJ1-1; D remains ambiguous. The CDR3 is 14 amino acids. In germline, CDR1 is SGHNT, CDR2 YENEEA. V gave up 4 bases and J gave up 5 bases, with 14 bases separating them.

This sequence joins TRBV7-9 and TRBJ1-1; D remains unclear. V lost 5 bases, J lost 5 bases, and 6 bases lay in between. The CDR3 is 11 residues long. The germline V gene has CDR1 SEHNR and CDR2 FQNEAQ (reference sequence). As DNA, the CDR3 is TGTGCCAGCAGCCCAGATACTGAAGCTTTCTTT. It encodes CASSPDTEAFF.

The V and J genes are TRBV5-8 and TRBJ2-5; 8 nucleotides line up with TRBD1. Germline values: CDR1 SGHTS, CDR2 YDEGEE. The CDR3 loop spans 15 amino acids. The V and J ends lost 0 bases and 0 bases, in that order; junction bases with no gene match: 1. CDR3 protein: CASSLGTGYQETQYF. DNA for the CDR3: TGTGCCAGCAGCTTGGGGACAGGGTACCAAGAGACCCAGTACTTC. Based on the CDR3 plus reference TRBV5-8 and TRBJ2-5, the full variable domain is EAGVTQSPTHLIKTRGQQATLRCSPISGHTSVYWYQQALGLGLQFLLWYDEGEERNRGNFPPRFSGRQFPNYSSELNVNALELEDSALYLCASSLGTGYQETQYFGPGTRLLVL.

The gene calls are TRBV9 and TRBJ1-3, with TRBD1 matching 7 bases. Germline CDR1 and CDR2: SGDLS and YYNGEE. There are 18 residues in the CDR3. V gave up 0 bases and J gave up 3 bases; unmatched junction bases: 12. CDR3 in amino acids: CASSVVEGGAYYGNTIYF. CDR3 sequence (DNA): TGTGCCAGCAGCGTAGTTGAAGGGGGCGCTTATTATGGAAACACCATATATTTT.

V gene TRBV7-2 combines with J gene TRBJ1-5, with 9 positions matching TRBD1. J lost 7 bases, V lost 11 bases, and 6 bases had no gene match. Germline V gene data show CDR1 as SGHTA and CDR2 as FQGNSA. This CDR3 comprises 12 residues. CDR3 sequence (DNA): TGTGCCCGGGGACAGGGCTACCAGCCCCAGCATTTT. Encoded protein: CARGQGYQPQHF. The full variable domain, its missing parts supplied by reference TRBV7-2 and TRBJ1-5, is GAGVSQSPSNKVTEKGKDVELRCDPISGHTALYWYRQSLGQGLEFLIYFQGNSAPDKSGLPSDRFSAERTGGSVSTLTIQRTQQEDSAVYLCARGQGYQPQHFGDGTRLSIL.

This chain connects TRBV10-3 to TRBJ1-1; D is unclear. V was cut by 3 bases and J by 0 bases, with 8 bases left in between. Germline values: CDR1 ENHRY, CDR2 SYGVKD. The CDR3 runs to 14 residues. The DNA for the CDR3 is TGTGCCATCAGTGATGGGTCGCTGAACACTGAAGCTTTCTTT. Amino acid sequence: CAISDGSLNTEAFF.

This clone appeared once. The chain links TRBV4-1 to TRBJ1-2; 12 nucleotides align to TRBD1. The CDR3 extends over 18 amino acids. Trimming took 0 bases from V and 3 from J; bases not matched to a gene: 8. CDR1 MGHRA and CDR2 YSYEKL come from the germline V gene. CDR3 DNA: TGCGCCAGCAGCCAAGATGAGGGGGGACAGGGGGCATACTATGGCTACACCTTC. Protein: CASSQDEGGQGAYYGYTF.

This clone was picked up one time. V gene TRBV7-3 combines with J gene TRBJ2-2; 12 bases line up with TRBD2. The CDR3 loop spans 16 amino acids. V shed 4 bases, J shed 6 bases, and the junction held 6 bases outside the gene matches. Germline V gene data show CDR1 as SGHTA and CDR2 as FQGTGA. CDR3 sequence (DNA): TGTGCCAGCAGCTCCGCGACTAGCGGGAGATCCGGGGAGCTGTTTTTT. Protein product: CASSSATSGRSGELFF.

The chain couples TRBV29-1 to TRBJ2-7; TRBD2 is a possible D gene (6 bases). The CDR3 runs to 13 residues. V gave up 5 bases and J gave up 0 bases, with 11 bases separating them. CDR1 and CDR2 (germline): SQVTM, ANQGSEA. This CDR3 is CSVSGSSSYEQYF. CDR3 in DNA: TGCAGCGTTAGCGGGTCAAGCTCCTACGAGCAGTACTTC.

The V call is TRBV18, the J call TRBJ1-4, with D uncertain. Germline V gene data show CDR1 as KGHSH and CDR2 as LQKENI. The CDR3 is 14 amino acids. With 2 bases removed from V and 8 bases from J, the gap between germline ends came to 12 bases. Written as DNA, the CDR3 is TGTGCCAGCTCACCATCGGCAGGTCACGAAAAACTGTTTTTT. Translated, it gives CASSPSAGHEKLFF.

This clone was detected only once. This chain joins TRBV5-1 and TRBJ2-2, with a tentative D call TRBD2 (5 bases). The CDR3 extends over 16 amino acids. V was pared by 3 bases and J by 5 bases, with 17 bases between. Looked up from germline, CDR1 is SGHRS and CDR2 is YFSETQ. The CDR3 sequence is CASSSPSGGLTGELFF. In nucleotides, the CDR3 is TGCGCCAGCAGCTCCCCCAGCGGCGGTTTAACCGGGGAGCTGTTTTTT. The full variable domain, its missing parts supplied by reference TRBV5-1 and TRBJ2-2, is KAGVTQTPRYLIKTRGQQVTLSCSPISGHRSVSWYQQTPGQGLQFLFEYFSETQRNKGNFPGRFSGRQFSNSRSEMNVSTLELGDSALYLCASSSPSGGLTGELFFGEGSRLTVL.

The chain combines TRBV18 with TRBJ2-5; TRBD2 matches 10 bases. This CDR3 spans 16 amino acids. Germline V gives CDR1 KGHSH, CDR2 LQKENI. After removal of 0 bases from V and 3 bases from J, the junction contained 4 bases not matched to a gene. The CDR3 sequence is CASSPPSGREEETQYF. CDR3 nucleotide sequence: TGTGCCAGCTCACCACCGAGCGGGAGGGAAGAAGAGACCCAGTACTTC.

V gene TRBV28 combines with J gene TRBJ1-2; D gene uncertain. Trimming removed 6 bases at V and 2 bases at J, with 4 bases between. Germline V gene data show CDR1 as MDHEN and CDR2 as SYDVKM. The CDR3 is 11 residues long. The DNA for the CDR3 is TGTGCCAGCAGACGCAACTATGGCTACACCTTC. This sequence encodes CASRRNYGYTF.